Described below is a single T cell receptor beta chain sequence and its context. Its matching antigen is unknown. This sample stems from a study of CD4+ T cells in melanoma. Measured with immunoSEQ multiplex PCR; TCRdb has only the in-frame clones, and not every one. The table lists about 140,000 clones, around 90% of them singletons, with more than 1.5% in the top ten. Per the germline V gene, CDR1 is SGDLS and CDR2 is YYNGEE. Trimming removed 0 bases from V and 1 base from J, with 11 bases in between. This CDR3 is built from 16 residues. Study-wide results and caveats: In melanoma, neoantigen-specific CD4+ T cells reportedly differed in differentiation state. CD8+ T cell, macrophage and B cell function reportedly correlated with neoantigen-specific CD4+ T cells.

This TCR was sampled from a human donor with melanoma. This chain links TRBV9 with TRBJ1-3; possible D gene TRBD1, 6 bases. The CDR3 DNA reads TGTGCCAGCAGCGTAGTGGGGGGCCAGTCTGGAAACACCATATATTTT. This sequence encodes CASSVVGGQSGNTIYF.